The entry that follows covers one TCR beta chain sequence. RNA in amounts of roughly 0.5 to 1 ug was reverse transcribed with random hexamers. MiXCR, applied by TCRdb to the immunoSEQ multiplex PCR reads, yields one record per CDR3 protein. The profile shows 180,000 or so distinct CDR3 sequences, about 94% of them singletons. These data are taken from a study of CD8 T cells in Susac syndrome. The CDR3 spans 13 residues. Germline lookup yields CDR1 MNHNS and CDR2 SASEGT. The ends lost 6 bases at V and 3 bases at J; junction bases unmatched: 4. V and J are TRBV6-1 and TRBJ1-1; 7 bases are a match to TRBD1. The sequence was collected from a human donor in good health. Sequenced input: CD4+ T cells from PBMCs. CDR3 in DNA: TGTGCCAGCAGGACAGGGAGCCACACTGAAGCTTTCTTT. Translation: CASRTGSHTEAFF.